Sequencing of this T cell receptor beta chain was carried out in a study of cytomegalovirus exposure and HLA in healthy donors. On this clone itself: What it recognizes is unknown.

Study observations and caveats: Per a prior analysis, the majority of TCR beta V segments were productive roughly 87% or roughly 30% of the time. V- and J-gene trimming in TCR beta was tied to a missense DCLRE1C variant by an analysis performed later.

Primers: 60 Vbeta forward and 13 Jbeta reverse. The data were produced by immunoSEQ multiplex PCR, yet TCRdb's version contains in-frame clones alone and is incomplete. The data show 180,000 or so clones, approximately 71% seen once. This CDR3 has 12 residues. CDR1 and CDR2 (germline): MNHNY, SVGAGI (reference sequence). The germline V and J ends were trimmed by 4 bases and 3 bases, with 3 bases remaining between them. Samples came from healthy bone marrow donors. The chain is built from TRBV6-6 and TRBJ2-2; D call uncertain. What was sequenced was PBMCs. This sequence originates from a woman between 40 and 50 years old in good health and CMV-seropositive. The CDR3 loop reads CASSLYTGELFF. In DNA form, the CDR3 reads TGTGCCAGCAGTTTATACACCGGGGAGCTGTTTTTT.